What follows is one TCR beta chain and its context. Sequencing used immunoSEQ multiplex PCR; TCRdb keeps in-frame clones, though not all of them. The sample has about 190,000 clones, 65% to 80% seen once. The data stem from a study of blood T cell repertoires in COVID-19. This CDR3 is 16 amino acids long. V lost 5 bases and J lost 3; bases outside the gene matches: 11. CDR1 and CDR2 (germline): LNHDA, SQIVND (reference sequence). The TCR originated in a man between 45 and 60 years old who had recovered from COVID-19. The rearrangement joins TRBV19 to TRBJ1-1; 8 nucleotides line up with TRBD1. Sequencing input: peripheral blood. The CDR3 DNA is TGTGCCAGTAGTGCCGGGACAGGTAGGTCGGACACTGAAGCTTTCTTT. This translates into CASSAGTGRSDTEAFF. Looking up the rest from reference TRBV19 and TRBJ1-1 gives the full variable domain: DGGITQSPKYLFRKEGQNVTLSCEQNLNHDAMYWYRQDPGQGLRLIYYSQIVNDFQKGDIAEGYSVSREKKESFPLTVTSAQKNPTAFYLCASSAGTGRSDTEAFFGQGTRLTVV.